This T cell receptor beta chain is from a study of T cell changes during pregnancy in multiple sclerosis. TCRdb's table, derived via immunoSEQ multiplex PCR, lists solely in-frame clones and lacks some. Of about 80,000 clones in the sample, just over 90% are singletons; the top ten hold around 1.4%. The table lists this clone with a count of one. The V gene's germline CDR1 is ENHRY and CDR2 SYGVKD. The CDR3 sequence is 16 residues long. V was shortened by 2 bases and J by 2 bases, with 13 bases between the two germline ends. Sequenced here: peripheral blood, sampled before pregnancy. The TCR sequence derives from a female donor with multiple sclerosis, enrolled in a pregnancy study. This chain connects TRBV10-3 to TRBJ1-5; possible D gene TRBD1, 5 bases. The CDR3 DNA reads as TGTGCCATCAGTGAGCAAGGGGCGCGAGGCAATCAGCCCCAGCATTTT. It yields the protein CAISEQGARGNQPQHF.